This TCR beta chain was obtained from a study of beta chain features in type 1 diabetes. In the study overall: Healthy donors resembled patients in age, gender and cell yields. Study-wide results and caveats: Type 1 diabetes patients showed a moderate but significant shortening of TCRB CDR3s in all four CD4+ subsets. Fewer junction insertions and more nucleotide deletions appeared in type 1 diabetes patients.

This clone turned up a few times. Its specificity is unknown. The isolated RNA, all of it, was reverse transcribed, so expressed TCRB transcripts were what got sequenced. About 3.7 million reads per sample were averaged for naive, central memory and regulatory samples. TCRdb's table, derived via immunoSEQ multiplex PCR, lists solely in-frame clones and lacks some. The sample carries some 150,000 clones, about 9% recorded once. Markers CD45RO/CCR7/CD25/CD127/CD95/CD27 served to sort CD4+ naive, central memory, regulatory and stem cell-like memory cells. Trimming cost V 3 bases and J 1 base; bases outside gene matches: 1. The CDR3 length is 14 residues. Looked up from germline, CDR1 is SGHDT and CDR2 is YYEEEE.

This sequence joins TRBV5-6 and TRBJ2-3; 8 bases are shared with TRBD1. This TCR came from a woman under 40 with type 1 diabetes. What was sequenced was central memory CD4+ T cells from blood. The CDR3 spells CASSSGQGTDTQYF. The DNA for the CDR3 is TGTGCCAGCAGCTCGGGACAGGGCACAGATACGCAGTATTTT.